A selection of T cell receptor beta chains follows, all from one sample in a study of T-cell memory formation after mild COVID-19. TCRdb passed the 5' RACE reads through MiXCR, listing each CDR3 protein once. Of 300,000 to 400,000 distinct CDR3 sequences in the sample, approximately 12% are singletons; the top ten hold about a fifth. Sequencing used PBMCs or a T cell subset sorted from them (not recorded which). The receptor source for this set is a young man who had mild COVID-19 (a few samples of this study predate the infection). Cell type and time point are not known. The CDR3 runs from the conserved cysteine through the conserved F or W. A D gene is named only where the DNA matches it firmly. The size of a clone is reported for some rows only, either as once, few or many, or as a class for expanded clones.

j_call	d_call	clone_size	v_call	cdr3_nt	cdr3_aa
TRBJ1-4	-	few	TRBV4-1	TGCGCCAGCCGAAGGGCAGGGGCCAATGAAAAACTGTTTTTT	CASRRAGANEKLFF
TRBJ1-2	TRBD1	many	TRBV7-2	TGTGCCAGCAGCTTCCGGACAGGGGTGGAGTATGGCTACACCTTC	CASSFRTGVEYGYTF
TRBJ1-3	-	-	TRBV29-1	TGCAGCTTCAGCTGGGGCTCTGGAAACACCATATATTTT	CSFSWGSGNTIYF
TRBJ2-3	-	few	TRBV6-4	TGTGCCAGCAGTGAAGGGGGGGCCACAGATACGCAGTATTTT	CASSEGGATDTQYF
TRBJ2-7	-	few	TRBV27	TGTGCCAGCAGAGGTCGATCCATCTCGTACGAGCAGTACTTC	CASRGRSISYEQYF
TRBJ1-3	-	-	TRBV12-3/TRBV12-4	TGTGCCAGCAGTTTGGAGGGGTGGGGAAACACCATATATTTT	CASSLEGWGNTIYF
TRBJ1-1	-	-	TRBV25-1	TGTGCCAGCAGTAACCACAGGGCCACTGAAGCTTTCTTT	CASSNHRATEAFF
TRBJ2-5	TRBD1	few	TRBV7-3	TGTGCCAGCAGCGCCTCCGGGACAGGGTCGGAGACCCAGTACTTC	CASSASGTGSETQYF
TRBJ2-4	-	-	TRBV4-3	TGCGCCAGCAGCCGCCTAATTTCAGGCGTAGCCAAAAACATTCAGTACTTC	CASSRLISGVAKNIQYF
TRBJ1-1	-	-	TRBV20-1	TGCAGTGCTAGAGTCCTACCCGAGACTTTACTCTTT	CSARVLPETLLF
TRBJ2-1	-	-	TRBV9	TGTGCCAGCAGCGTAGAGGGGGACATAAGGGTTAAGAAGTTCTTC	CASSVEGDIRVKKFF
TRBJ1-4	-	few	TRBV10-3	TGTGCCATCAGTACGACAGGACATGAAAAACTGTTTTTT	CAISTTGHEKLFF
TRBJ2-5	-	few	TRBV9	TGTGCCAGCAGCGTAGGTCAAGAAGAGACCCAGTACTTC	CASSVGQEETQYF
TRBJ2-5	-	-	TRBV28	TGTGCCAGCAGCTGGCTGGGGCAAGAGACCCAGTACTTC	CASSWLGQETQYF
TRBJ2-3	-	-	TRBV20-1	TGCAGTGCTAGTGCGGTAGTGGGGAGTGTTGGAGATACGCAGTATTTT	CSASAVVGSVGDTQYF
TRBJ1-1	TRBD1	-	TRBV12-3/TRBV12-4	TGTGCCAGCAGTTTACGCCAGGGACAGGGGAACACTGAAGCTTTCTTT	CASSLRQGQGNTEAFF
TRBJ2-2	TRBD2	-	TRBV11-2	TGTGCCAGCAGCCGACTTAGGTCCGGGGGGGGAACCGGGGAGCTGTTTTTT	CASSRLRSGGGTGELFF
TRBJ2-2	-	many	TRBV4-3	TGCGCCAGCAGCCCGGAACTTTCCGGGGAGCTGTTTTTT	CASSPELSGELFF
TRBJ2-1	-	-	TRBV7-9	TGTGCCAGCAGCTTAGTGGTCTTTTCCTACAATGAGCAGTTCTTC	CASSLVVFSYNEQFF
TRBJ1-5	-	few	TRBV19	TGTGCCAGTACGGGTGGTCAGGGGAGCAATCAGCCCCAGCATTTT	CASTGGQGSNQPQHF
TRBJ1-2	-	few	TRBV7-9	TGTGCCAGCAGTTCCGACAGACTCTATGGCTACACCTTC	CASSSDRLYGYTF
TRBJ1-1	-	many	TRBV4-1	TGCGCCAGCAGCCAAGGAGGGGCGAGCGGCCGCAAGAACACTGAAGCTTTCTTT	CASSQGGASGRKNTEAFF
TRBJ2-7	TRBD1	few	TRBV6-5	TGTGCCAGCAGTTACACCCAGGGACAGGGCCACGAGCAGTACTTC	CASSYTQGQGHEQYF
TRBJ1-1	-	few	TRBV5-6	TGTGCCAGCAGCTTGTGGGTAGGGTACACTGAAGCTTTCTTT	CASSLWVGYTEAFF
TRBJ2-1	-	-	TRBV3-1	TGTGCCAGCAGCCATTCGGGCGGGGAGCAGTTCTTC	CASSHSGGEQFF
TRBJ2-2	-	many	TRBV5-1	TGCGCCAGCAGCTTGGTTACGGGCAGGCCGGGGCCCGGGGAGCTGTTTTTT	CASSLVTGRPGPGELFF